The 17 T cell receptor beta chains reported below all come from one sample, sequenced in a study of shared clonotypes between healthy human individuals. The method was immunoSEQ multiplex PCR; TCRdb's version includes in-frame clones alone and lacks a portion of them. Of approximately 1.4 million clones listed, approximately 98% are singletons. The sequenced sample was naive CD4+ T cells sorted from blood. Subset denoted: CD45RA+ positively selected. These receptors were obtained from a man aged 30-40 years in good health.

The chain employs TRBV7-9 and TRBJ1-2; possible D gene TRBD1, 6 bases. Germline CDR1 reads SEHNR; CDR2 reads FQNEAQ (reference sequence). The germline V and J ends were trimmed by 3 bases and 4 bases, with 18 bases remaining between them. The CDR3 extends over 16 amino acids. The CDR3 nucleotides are TGTGCCAGCAGCTTGAACAGGGAACGGTTACTCTATGGCTACACCTTC. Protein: CASSLNRERLLYGYTF.

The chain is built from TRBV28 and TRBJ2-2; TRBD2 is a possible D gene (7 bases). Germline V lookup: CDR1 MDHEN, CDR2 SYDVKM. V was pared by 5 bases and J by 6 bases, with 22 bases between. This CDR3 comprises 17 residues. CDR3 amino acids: CASSPPLGGAQAGELFF. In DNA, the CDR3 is TGTGCCAGCAGTCCTCCGCTGGGGGGGGCCCAGGCCGGGGAGCTGTTTTTT. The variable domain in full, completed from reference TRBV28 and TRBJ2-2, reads DVKVTQSSRYLVKRTGEKVFLECVQDMDHENMFWYRQDPGLGLRLIYFSYDVKMKEKGDIPEGYSVSREKKERFSLILESASTNQTSMYLCASSPPLGGAQAGELFFGEGSRLTVL.

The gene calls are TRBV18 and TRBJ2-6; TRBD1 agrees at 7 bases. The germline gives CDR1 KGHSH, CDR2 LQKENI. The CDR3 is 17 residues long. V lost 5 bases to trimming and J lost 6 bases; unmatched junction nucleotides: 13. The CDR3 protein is CASSKITGVATANVLTF. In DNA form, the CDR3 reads TGTGCCAGCTCAAAGATAACAGGGGTGGCTACGGCCAACGTCCTGACTTTC.

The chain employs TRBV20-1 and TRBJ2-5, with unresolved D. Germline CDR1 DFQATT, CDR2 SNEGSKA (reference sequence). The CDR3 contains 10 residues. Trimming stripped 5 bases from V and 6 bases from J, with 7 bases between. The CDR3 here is CSASQQTQYF. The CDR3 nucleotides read TGCAGTGCTTCCCAGCAGACCCAGTACTTC.

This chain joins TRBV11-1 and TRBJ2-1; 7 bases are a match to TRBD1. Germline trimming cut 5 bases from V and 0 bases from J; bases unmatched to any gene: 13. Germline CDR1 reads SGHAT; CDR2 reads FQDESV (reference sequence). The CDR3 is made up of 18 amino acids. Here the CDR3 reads CASSTTGDRSSSYNEQFF. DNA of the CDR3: TGTGCCAGCAGCACGACCGGGGACAGATCAAGCTCCTACAATGAGCAGTTCTTC.

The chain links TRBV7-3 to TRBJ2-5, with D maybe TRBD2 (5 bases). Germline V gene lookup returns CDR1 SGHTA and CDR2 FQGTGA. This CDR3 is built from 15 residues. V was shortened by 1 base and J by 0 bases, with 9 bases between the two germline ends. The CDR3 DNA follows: TGTGCCAGCAGCTTAAGACGTAGCGACCAAGAGACCCAGTACTTC. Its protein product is CASSLRRSDQETQYF.

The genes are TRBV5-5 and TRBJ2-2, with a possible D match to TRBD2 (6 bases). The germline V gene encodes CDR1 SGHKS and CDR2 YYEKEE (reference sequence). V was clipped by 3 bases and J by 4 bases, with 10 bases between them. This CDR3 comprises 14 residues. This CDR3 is CASSSLGGTGELFF. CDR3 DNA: TGTGCCAGCAGCTCCTTGGGGGGCACCGGGGAGCTGTTTTTT.

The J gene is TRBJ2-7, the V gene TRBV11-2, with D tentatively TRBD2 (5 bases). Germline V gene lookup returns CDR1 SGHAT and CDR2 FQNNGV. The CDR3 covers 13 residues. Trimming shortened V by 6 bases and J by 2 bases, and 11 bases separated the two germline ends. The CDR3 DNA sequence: TGTGCCAGCAGAAGCACTAGGACCTACGAGCAGTACTTC. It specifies CASRSTRTYEQYF.

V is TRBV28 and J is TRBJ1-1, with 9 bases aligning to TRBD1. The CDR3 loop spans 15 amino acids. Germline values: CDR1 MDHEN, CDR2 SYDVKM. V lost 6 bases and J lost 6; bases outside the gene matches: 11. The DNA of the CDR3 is TGTGCCAGCAGGCCGGTGACAGGGGGGTTAGCTGAAGCTTTCTTT. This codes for CASRPVTGGLAEAFF.

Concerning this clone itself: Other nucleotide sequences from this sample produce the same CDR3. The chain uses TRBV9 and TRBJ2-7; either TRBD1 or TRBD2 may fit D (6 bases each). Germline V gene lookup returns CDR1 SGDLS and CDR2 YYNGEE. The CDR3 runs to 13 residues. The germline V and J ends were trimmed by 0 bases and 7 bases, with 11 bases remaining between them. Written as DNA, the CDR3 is TGTGCCAGCAGCGTAGTCGGGGGCGGTGAGCAGTACTTC. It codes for CASSVVGGGEQYF.

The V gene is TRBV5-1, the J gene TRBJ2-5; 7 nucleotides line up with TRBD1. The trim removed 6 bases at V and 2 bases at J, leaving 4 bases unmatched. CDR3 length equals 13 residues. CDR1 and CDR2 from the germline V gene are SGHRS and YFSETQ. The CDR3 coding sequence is TGCGCCAGCACTGTACAGGGGCAAGAGACCCAGTACTTC. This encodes CASTVQGQETQYF.

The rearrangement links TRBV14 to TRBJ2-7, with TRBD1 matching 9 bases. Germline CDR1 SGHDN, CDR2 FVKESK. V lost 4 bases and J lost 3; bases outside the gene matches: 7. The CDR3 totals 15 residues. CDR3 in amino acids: CASSRSDRGGYEQYF. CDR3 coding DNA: TGTGCCAGCAGCCGATCGGACAGGGGAGGCTACGAGCAGTACTTC. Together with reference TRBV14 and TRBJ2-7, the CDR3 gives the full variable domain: EAGVTQFPSHSVIEKGQTVTLRCDPISGHDNLYWYRRVMGKEIKFLLHFVKESKQDESGMPNNRFLAERTGGTYSTLKVQPAELEDSGVYFCASSRSDRGGYEQYFGPGTRLTVT.

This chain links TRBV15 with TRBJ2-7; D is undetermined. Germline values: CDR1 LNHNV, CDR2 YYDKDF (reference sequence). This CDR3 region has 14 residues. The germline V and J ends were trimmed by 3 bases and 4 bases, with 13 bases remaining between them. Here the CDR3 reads CATSSSATNYEQYF. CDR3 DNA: TGTGCCACCAGCAGTTCAGCCACTAATTACGAGCAGTACTTC.

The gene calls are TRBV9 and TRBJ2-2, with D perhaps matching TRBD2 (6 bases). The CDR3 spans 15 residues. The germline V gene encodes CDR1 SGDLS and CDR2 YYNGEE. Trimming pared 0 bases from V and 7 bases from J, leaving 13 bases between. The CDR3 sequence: CASSVASARGGELFF. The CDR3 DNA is TGTGCCAGCAGCGTAGCTTCCGCGCGGGGCGGGGAGCTGTTTTTT.

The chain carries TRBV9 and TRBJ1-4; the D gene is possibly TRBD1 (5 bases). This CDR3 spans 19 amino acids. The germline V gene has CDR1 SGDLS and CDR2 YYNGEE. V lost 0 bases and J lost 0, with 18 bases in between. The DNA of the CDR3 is TGTGCCAGCAGCGTAGGGGGCGGAGGATATGATGCAACTAATGAAAAACTGTTTTTT. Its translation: CASSVGGGGYDATNEKLFF.

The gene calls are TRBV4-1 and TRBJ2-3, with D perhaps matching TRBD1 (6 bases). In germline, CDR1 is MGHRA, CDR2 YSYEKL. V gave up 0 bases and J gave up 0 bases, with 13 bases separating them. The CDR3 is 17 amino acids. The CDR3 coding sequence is TGCGCCAGCAGCCAAGAGTCAGGGGTTAGTAGCACAGATACGCAGTATTTT. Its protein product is CASSQESGVSSTDTQYF.

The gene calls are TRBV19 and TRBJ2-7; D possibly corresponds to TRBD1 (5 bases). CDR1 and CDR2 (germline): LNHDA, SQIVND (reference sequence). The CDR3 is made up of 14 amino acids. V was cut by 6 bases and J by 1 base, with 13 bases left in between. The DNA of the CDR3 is TGTGCCAGTAGCCTGAGGACACTTTCCTACGAGCAGTACTTC. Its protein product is CASSLRTLSYEQYF.